This T cell receptor beta chain was profiled in a study of T cells expressing NK-cell markers. Study-level information: Repertoire data for TCR beta were derived from sorted T cells (CD3+CD56+NKG2C+, CD3+CD56+NKG2C- and CD3+CD56-NKG2C+).

The CDR3 has 12 amino acids. In germline, CDR1 is LGHDT, CDR2 YNNKEL (reference sequence). Comment on this clonotype: The antigen is not known.

In generating TCR beta cDNA, 5'RACE template switching with UMIs was used. Reanalyzing the 5' RACE reads, TCRdb keeps one entry per CDR3 protein, without DNA. The sample totals about 460,000 distinct CDR3 sequences. Study observations and caveats: The CD3+CD56-NKG2C+ fraction of a few donors was likewise dominated by these clonotypes.

Material: blood T cells: a sorted CD56 or NKG2C T cell subset, CD4+ or CD8+ T cells, or bulk PBMC T cells (not recorded which). The chain links TRBV3-1 to TRBJ2-1; checking the TCRdb D call of TRBD1 is not possible without DNA. The receptor's source is a woman aged 45-59 years in good health. CDR3 sequence: CASSPGTGEEFF.